This T cell receptor beta chain was identified in a study of T cell responses to AZD1222 COVID-19 vaccine (dated by TCRdb to 2020 to 2022). At the level of the whole study: TCR sequencing covered over 230 trial participants: roughly 200 given two doses of AZD1222 and approximately 26 given two doses of MenACWY control vaccine. Trial participants were enrolled by age into subgroups of 18-55, 56-69 and 70-plus years, and around 150, 29 and 61 TCR-sequenced participants, respectively, were included in these subgroups. The research as a whole found: Vaccine-associated CD4 TCRs spanned the whole spike protein, with dominant responses in regions 160-218 and 743-854. Epitopes outside the regions mutated in the B.1.351 and B.1.1.7 variants were reportedly recognized by nearly half of the unique spike-specific TCRs. Participants were mostly white British, with more females than males. The authors suggested clonal diversity may have been underestimated. In the small 56-69-year group, the increase in depth fell short of significance, most likely because of low power. Because no samples from the day 14 peak response were available, repertoires could be characterized only after the peak T cell response. Conclusions about previously exposed vaccinees are limited, since just 5 or 6 AZD1222 recipients were seropositive for SARS-CoV-2 at baseline. Spike-specific TCR breadth and depth rose significantly after two AZD1222 doses compared with day 0 and with MenACWY recipients.

From its cysteine to its phenylalanine, the CDR3 spans 18 amino acids. Of all the DNA, just the CDR3 is kept, 54 bases in frame from base 1. Trimming accounts for 4 bases at V and 7 bases at J, while the number of junction bases matched to no gene is 17. From a lookup of the germline V gene, CDR1 and CDR2 are SGHRS and YFSETQ. The CDR3 regions of human TCRbeta chains were analyzed by immunosequencing. In the authors' own workflow: TCRs in the repertoires were compared against a reference library of SARS-CoV-2-specific TCRs that had been generated with the MIRA antigen-specificity platform. Breadth was defined as the fraction of unique TCRs that were SARS-CoV-2-associated, and depth was defined as the fraction of total T cells that were SARS-CoV-2-associated. Using the MIRA data, every spike-specific TCR was mapped to the spike region that the TCR reacted to and assigned to either a CD4 or a CD8 class. Log10-transformed breadth and depth values were compared by one-way ANOVA with Sidak's multiple comparisons tests. TCRdb obtained this table from immuneACCESS and retained in-frame rearrangements with V and J assigned. These tables miss some clones; where compared with another copy, unresolved V genes account for less than half of the shortfall, and the remainder is unexplained. V, J and clone size derive from that table, while D and trimming were established from the DNA sequence. This sample comprises about 150,000 clones, 80% to 90% of them detected only once. Roughly 7% of the sample is taken by the ten largest.

Per the publication, the time point label means: sample from adult after SARS-CoV-2 infection, after symptom onset. A couple of convalescent COVID-19 patients, sampled after symptom onset from adults with prior SARS-CoV-2 infection, were also TCR-sequenced for comparison. This clone was seen a single time. Its antigen is still unknown. No clone much larger than this one lies a single base away; base qualities are absent. The sample consisted of peripheral blood, taken after recovery from COVID-19. In this chain, TRBV5-1 is recombined with TRBJ1-2; 12 bases in between match TRBD1. The clonotype originates from an adult who had recovered from COVID-19. The DNA is as follows: TGCGCCAGCAGCCCCGAGGCTCCGGGACAGGGGGCTTTGGGTGGCTACACCTTC. This translates into CASSPEAPGQGALGGYTF.